This paragraph reports one T cell receptor (beta chain). Its antigen is as yet unknown. A much more abundant neighbour one base away suggests this may be a read error. Making TCR beta cDNA involved approximately 0.5 ug total RNA and a constant-region primer. Investigators got TCR beta libraries out of three nested multiplex PCR rounds, done with slightly modified ARM-PCR. The first two PCR rounds used TRBV1-TRBV30 forward primers with a C-beta reverse primer, about 10 cycles each. TCRdb called the multiplex PCR reads again in MiXCR, with one record for every CDR3 protein. The profile shows more than 20,000 distinct CDR3 sequences, 60% to 80% of them singletons. The data derive from a study of tumor-infiltrating lymphocytes in primary liver carcinoma. Study-wide results and caveats: Pairs comparing tumor with adjacent tissue or blood overlapped less than pairs drawn from tumor regions.

CDR1 and CDR2 (germline): SGHAT, FQNNGV. V dropped 10 bases and J dropped 1 base, with 10 bases sitting between them. The CDR3 consists of 13 residues. Bulk tissue was left unsorted, and RNA and DNA were co-extracted from 20-30 mg of it. Patients had chronic HBV infection and were treatment-naive. Material for sequencing was liver tumor tissue from sampling region 1. Stated subset: tumor region T1, superior pole. The gene calls are TRBV11-2 and TRBJ2-2; tentatively, D is TRBD1 (5 bases). The sequence derives from a woman aged 30 to 39 with primary liver carcinoma and hepatitis B virus infection. CDR3 protein: CATRQRNTGELFF. The CDR3 DNA sequence: TGTGCCACGAGACAGAGGAACACCGGGGAGCTGTTTTTT.